These T cell receptor beta chains were read from a single sample in a study of a mutant IDH1 vaccine in newly diagnosed glioma. TCRdb's copy holds only in-frame clones and misses some; the assay was immunoSEQ multiplex PCR. The sample holds about 56,000 clones; approximately 71% are singletons and the top ten take around 5%. These receptors' targets are unknown. The specimen comprised PBMCs, sampled from a glioma patient whose treatment included an IDH1 peptide vaccine. The receptors come from a man aged 45-65 years with glioma. Each CDR3 is given with its conserved first and last residue. Each record gives: CDR3 protein, V gene.

cdr3_aa: CASSYAQSPGDEQYF
v_call: TRBV6-5

cdr3_aa: CASSQDGPRNQPQHF
v_call: TRBV4-1

cdr3_aa: CASSWNSNQPQHF
v_call: TRBV6-1

cdr3_aa: CAWSTDGAQPQHF
v_call: TRBV30

cdr3_aa: CAIKGDGMRSQHF
v_call: TRBV10-3

cdr3_aa: CASTPGEYGYTF
v_call: TRBV7-9

cdr3_aa: CASSLGTGIEQYF
v_call: TRBV7-9

cdr3_aa: CASSVGDRGLYTEAFF
v_call: TRBV9

cdr3_aa: CASSSSGTGGLGNTIYF
v_call: TRBV5-4

cdr3_aa: CASSPGSALGETQYF
v_call: TRBV2

cdr3_aa: CSGTQGVNTEAFF
v_call: TRBV29-1

cdr3_aa: CASGKGGKETQYF
v_call: TRBV28

cdr3_aa: CASSPSGDQPQHF
v_call: TRBV18

cdr3_aa: CASSSQQGGGGYTF
v_call: TRBV5-1

cdr3_aa: CASSSQGSTEAFF
v_call: TRBV5-1

cdr3_aa: CASSLPTIYEQYF
v_call: TRBV28

cdr3_aa: CASSYWPGTDNEQFF
v_call: TRBV6-6

cdr3_aa: CASSLGAGSNQPQHF
v_call: TRBV5-1

cdr3_aa: CASSDADTQYF
v_call: TRBV9

cdr3_aa: CASGSVGINRF
v_call: TRBV23-1

cdr3_aa: CASSIRGDSNQPQHF
v_call: TRBV19

cdr3_aa: CASSIKGGSITGELFF
v_call: TRBV19

cdr3_aa: CASSAGGPGEQFF
v_call: TRBV10-2

cdr3_aa: CASSLYGTEAFF
v_call: TRBV5-1

cdr3_aa: CAGGSGGPNIQYF
v_call: TRBV30

cdr3_aa: CASSEGASGISEQFF
v_call: TRBV2

cdr3_aa: CASSRGQGDVDTQYF
v_call: TRBV4-3